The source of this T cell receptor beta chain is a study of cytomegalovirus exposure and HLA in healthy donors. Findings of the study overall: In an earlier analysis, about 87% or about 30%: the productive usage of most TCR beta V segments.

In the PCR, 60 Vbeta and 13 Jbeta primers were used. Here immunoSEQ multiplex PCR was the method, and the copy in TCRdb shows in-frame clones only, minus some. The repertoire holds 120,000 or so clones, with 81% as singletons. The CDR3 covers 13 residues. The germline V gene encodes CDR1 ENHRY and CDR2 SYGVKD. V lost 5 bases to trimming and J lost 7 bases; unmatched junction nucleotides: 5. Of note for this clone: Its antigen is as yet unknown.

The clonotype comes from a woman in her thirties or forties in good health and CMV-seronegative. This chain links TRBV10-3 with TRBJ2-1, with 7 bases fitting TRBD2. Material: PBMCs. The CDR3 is CAISRDSGNEQFF. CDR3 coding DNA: TGTGCCATCAGTAGGGATAGCGGGAATGAGCAGTTCTTC.